Listed below are T cell receptor beta chains from one sample, sequenced in a study of long-term antiretroviral therapy in people with HIV. Assay used: immunoSEQ multiplex PCR; TCRdb lists only in-frame clones, some missing. The sample has some 29,000 clones, approximately 78% seen once; the top ten hold roughly 8.8%. This specimen consisted of unsorted PBMCs, obtained 1.5 years before starting antiretroviral therapy. Receptors were obtained from a man aged 18 to 29 with HIV. The CDR3 runs from the conserved cysteine through the conserved F or W. D genes are given only for firm matches. Part of the rows lack a size; the others show once, few, many or a class for expanded clones.

d_gene	v_gene	j_gene	abundance	len	CDR3aa	CDR3nt
TRBD2	TRBV9	TRBJ2-1	.	16	CASSRGLAGMRNEQFF	TGTGCCAGCAGCAGGGGACTAGCGGGGATGAGGAATGAGCAGTTCTTC
TRBD1	TRBV6-1	TRBJ2-1	.	16	CASSDGRQGLYNEQFF	TGTGCCAGCAGTGACGGCAGACAGGGGCTCTACAATGAGCAGTTCTTC
.	TRBV19	TRBJ2-7	few	14	CASSLSKLSYEQYF	TGTGCCAGTAGCTTATCTAAACTCTCCTACGAGCAGTACTTC
.	TRBV11-3	TRBJ2-1	.	11	CASSLGNEQFF	TGTGCCAGCAGCTTAGGTAATGAGCAGTTCTTC
.	TRBV5-6	TRBJ2-1	.	14	CASSLSLRLDEQFF	TGTGCCAGCAGCTTGTCCCTCCGGTTGGATGAGCAGTTCTTC
.	TRBV29-1	TRBJ2-3	.	11	CSVPGTMAQYF	TGCAGCGTCCCCGGAACGATGGCGCAGTATTTT
TRBD2	TRBV4-3	TRBJ2-7	.	18	CASSQEASGRAIDGEQYF	TGCGCCAGCAGCCAAGAGGCTAGCGGGAGGGCCATCGACGGGGAGCAGTACTTC
TRBD2	TRBV2	TRBJ2-7	.	14	CASSDGGTNYEQYF	TGTGCCAGCAGTGATGGAGGGACTAACTACGAGCAGTACTTC
.	TRBV5-1	TRBJ1-2	once	14	CASSLETGVGGYTF	TGCGCCAGCAGCTTGGAAACGGGGGTGGGTGGCTACACCTTC
.	TRBV6-5	TRBJ1-2	.	13	CASSSEASYGYTF	TGTGCCAGCAGTTCTGAGGCGTCCTATGGCTACACCTTC
TRBD2	TRBV18	TRBJ2-7	once	15	CASSLSGRSSYEQYF	TGTGCCAGCTCGTTGAGCGGGAGGAGCTCCTACGAGCAGTACTTC
.	TRBV29-1	TRBJ2-7	large	15	CSVYFLNRDSYEQYF	TGCAGCGTCTACTTCCTAAACAGAGACTCCTACGAGCAGTACTTC
.	TRBV6-5	TRBJ2-2	.	14	CASRKPELTGELFF	TGTGCCAGCAGAAAACCCGAGTTAACCGGGGAGCTGTTTTTT
.	TRBV18	TRBJ2-7	.	13	CASSRESGYEQYF	TGTGCCAGCTCCCGTGAATCAGGCTACGAGCAGTACTTC
.	TRBV5-5	TRBJ2-1	.	14	CASSSPGERNEQFF	TGTGCCAGCAGCTCACCGGGGGAGCGCAATGAGCAGTTCTTC
.	TRBV7-2	TRBJ1-4	.	13	CASSLAGNEKLFF	TGTGCCAGCAGTTTGGCAGGGAACGAAAAACTGTTTTTT
TRBD2	TRBV2	TRBJ2-2	.	12	CASNSGRGELFF	TGTGCCAGCAACAGCGGGAGGGGGGAGCTGTTTTTT
.	TRBV14	TRBJ1-2	few	15	CASSQGQAQTRSYTF	TGTGCCAGCAGCCAAGGACAGGCCCAGACCCGGAGCTACACCTTC
.	TRBV5-1	TRBJ2-3	.	18	CASSGRQAKRLFEDTQYF	TGCGCCAGCAGCGGCAGACAGGCAAAACGACTATTTGAAGATACGCAGTATTTT
TRBD1	TRBV27	TRBJ1-2	.	18	CASSSIRRDRGLGYGYTF	TGTGCCAGCAGTTCAATCCGCCGGGACAGGGGGCTAGGCTATGGCTACACCTTC
.	TRBV5-6	TRBJ2-3	.	11	CASSFTDTQYF	TGTGCCAGCAGCTTCACAGATACGCAGTATTTT
TRBD1	TRBV2	TRBJ1-2	.	15	CARVPGQGAPYGYTF	TGTGCCAGAGTTCCGGGACAGGGAGCCCCTTATGGCTACACCTTC